The 30 T cell receptor beta chains below come from one sample, sequenced in a study of persistence of HIV-infected CD4 T cells. Sequencing used immunoSEQ version 4 in survey mode. TCRdb's table, derived via immunoSEQ multiplex PCR, lists solely in-frame clones and lacks some. This sample yields 35,000 to 45,000 clones, of which approximately 80% are seen a single time; around 1.5% belongs to the top ten. Lysates of CMV-infected fibroblasts at approximately 10 ug/mL stimulated these cells. CD40L-negative CD69-negative CD45RO-high memory CD4+ T cells were sorted as populations depleted of antigen-responding cells. The antigens these receptors bind are not known. Sequenced here: CD4+ T cells sorted from PBMCs after approximately 19-hour stimulation, sampled from a patient who received antiretroviral therapy. Receptor source: an adult man with HIV who was CMV-seropositive.

The chain uses TRBV5-1 and TRBJ2-7; tentatively, D is TRBD1 or TRBD2 (5 bases each). V gave up 4 bases and J gave up 0 bases, with 14 bases separating them. Germline V gene data show CDR1 as SGHRS and CDR2 as YFSETQ. This CDR3 comprises 15 residues. This CDR3 is CASSHDSGLSYEQYF. CDR3 DNA: TGCGCCAGCAGCCACGACAGCGGCCTCTCCTACGAGCAGTACTTC.

The J gene is TRBJ2-1, the V gene TRBV2; D unclear. The V end lost 4 bases, the J end lost 4 bases, and 8 bases lay between the germline ends. Germline CDR1 is SNHLY and CDR2 is FYNNEI. The CDR3 is 13 amino acids. CDR3 residues: CASSGAIYNEQFF. The CDR3 DNA sequence: TGTGCCAGCAGTGGGGCTATTTACAATGAGCAGTTCTTC.

This sequence joins TRBV14 and TRBJ1-2; possibly TRBD1 for D (5 bases). V was shortened by 3 bases and J by 2 bases, with 16 bases between the two germline ends. The V gene's germline CDR1 is SGHDN and CDR2 FVKESK. This CDR3 comprises 16 residues. CDR3 DNA sequence: TGTGCCAGCAGCCACGCCCTCGGGGGTCTCAACTATGGCTACACCTTC. Protein product: CASSHALGGLNYGYTF.

The chain joins TRBV27 to TRBJ2-7; 8 bases line up with TRBD2. Unmatched junction bases numbered 33, after V lost 8 bases and J lost 6 bases. The CDR3 is made up of 21 amino acids. Germline loops: CDR1 MNHEY, CDR2 SMNVEV (reference sequence). The chain's CDR3 is CASYHLRSGGARSLRGVEQYF. CDR3 bases: TGTGCCAGCTACCATTTGCGATCGGGGGGGGCTCGCTCCTTGCGCGGCGTCGAGCAGTACTTC.

Relative to its sample, this clone is medium-sized. This chain joins TRBV6-5 and TRBJ1-2, with D possibly being TRBD1 (5 bases). V lost 6 bases to trimming and J lost 7 bases, with 12 bases between them. Germline values: CDR1 MNHEY, CDR2 SVGAGI. This CDR3 has 12 amino acids. Here the CDR3 DNA reads TGTGCCAGCAGGGAGGGGTCTAGTGGCTACACCTTC. Residues: CASREGSSGYTF.

The V gene is TRBV28, the J gene TRBJ2-1; 10 bases match TRBD1. V dropped 4 bases and J dropped 1; count of bases not matched to a gene: 7. Germline CDR1 MDHEN, CDR2 SYDVKM. This CDR3 is 17 amino acids long. Here the CDR3 DNA reads TGTGCCAGCAGTTCGGGACGGACAGGGGGATCCTACAATGAGCAGTTCTTC. Translating gives CASSSGRTGGSYNEQFF.

This chain joins TRBV20-1 and TRBJ2-3; TRBD1 matches at 7 bases. Germline V gives CDR1 DFQATT, CDR2 SNEGSKA (reference sequence). The length of the CDR3 is 12 residues. V gave up 3 bases and J gave up 6 bases; unmatched junction bases: 3. The CDR3 DNA sequence: TGCAGTGCTAGTGGGACAGCCGATACGCAGTATTTT. It encodes CSASGTADTQYF.

This clone was observed once. This chain connects TRBV5-5 to TRBJ2-7; D remains unclear. The V gene lost 3 bases and the J gene lost 3 bases, with 10 bases spanning the gap. CDR1 and CDR2 from the germline V gene are SGHKS and YYEKEE (reference sequence). This CDR3 spans 13 amino acids. The CDR3 sequence: CASSSSWFYEQYF. CDR3 in DNA: TGTGCCAGCAGCTCGAGCTGGTTCTACGAGCAGTACTTC.

The chain recombines TRBV3-1 (or the pseudogene TRBV3-2) with TRBJ1-6; the D gene is possibly TRBD1 (5 bases). V shed 4 bases and J shed 7 bases, with 8 bases lying between them. This CDR3 spans 13 amino acids. The germline CDR1 and CDR2 sequences are LGHDT and YNNKEL (reference sequence). CDR3 residues: CASSPDRNSPLHF. In DNA, the CDR3 is TGTGCCAGCAGCCCCGACAGAAATTCACCCCTCCACTTT.

This clone was seen more than once but under ten times. The CDR3 sequence: CASSESVGNQPQHF. The CDR3 coding sequence is TGTGCCAGCAGTGAGTCGGTAGGCAATCAGCCCCAGCATTTT. The J gene is TRBJ1-5, the V gene TRBV2; D unresolved. Deletions cut 3 bases from V and 2 bases from J, with 8 bases between. This CDR3 is 14 amino acids long. CDR1 and CDR2 (germline): SNHLY, FYNNEI. Combining the CDR3 with reference TRBV2 and TRBJ1-5 gives the whole variable domain EPEVTQTPSHQVTQMGQEVILRCVPISNHLYFYWYRQILGQKVEFLVSFYNNEISEKSEIFDDQFSVERPDGSNFTLKIRSTKLEDSAMYFCASSESVGNQPQHFGDGTRLSIL.

The chain has TRBV28 and TRBJ1-5, with 9 bases aligning to TRBD1. The junction had 14 bases not matched to a gene; V was cut back by 11 bases and J by 6 bases. CDR1 is MDHEN and CDR2 is SYDVKM in the germline V gene. This CDR3 is built from 15 residues. CDR3 sequence (DNA): TGTGCCTCCTCAACCCTGGGACAGGGAGCTCAGCCCCAGCATTTT. Protein sequence: CASSTLGQGAQPQHF.

This chain joins TRBV3-1 (or the pseudogene TRBV3-2) and TRBJ2-2; 7 bases map to TRBD1. J gave up 6 bases and V 5 bases, and 6 bases lay outside the gene matches. CDR3 length equals 14 residues. Germline CDR1 and CDR2: LGHDT and YNNKEL (reference sequence). The CDR3 region has the DNA TGTGCCAGCAGCGGGACAGAGGAGGCCGGGGAGCTGTTTTTT. Its protein is CASSGTEEAGELFF.

The chain carries TRBV29-1 and TRBJ2-1, with 11 nucleotides matching TRBD1. The germline V gene encodes CDR1 SQVTM and CDR2 ANQGSEA. The V segment lost 7 bases and the J segment 6 bases; nucleotides outside the gene matches: 5. The CDR3 is 13 residues long. The CDR3 DNA reads as TGCAGCGCCTCGGACAGGGGGCGCAATGAGCAGTTCTTC. Its protein is CSASDRGRNEQFF.

The CDR3: CATSSPTGQGTDTQYF. For the CDR3, the DNA is TGTGCCACCAGCAGCCCAACGGGACAGGGCACAGATACGCAGTATTTT. The chain combines TRBV15 with TRBJ2-3; 8 nucleotides line up with TRBD1. The V segment lost 3 bases and the J segment 1 base; nucleotides outside the gene matches: 6. The CDR3 is 16 amino acids. Germline V lookup: CDR1 LNHNV, CDR2 YYDKDF (reference sequence). The variable domain in full, completed from reference TRBV15 and TRBJ2-3, reads DAMVIQNPRYQVTQFGKPVTLSCSQTLNHNVMYWYQQKSSQAPKLLFHYYDKDFNNEADTPDNFQSRRPNTSFCFLDIRSPGLGDTAMYLCATSSPTGQGTDTQYFGPGTRLTVL.

V is TRBV7-3 and J is TRBJ2-1; TRBD2 matches at 9 bases. CDR1 and CDR2 from the germline V gene are SGHTA and FQGTGA. This CDR3 is 14 amino acids long. Trimming removed 3 bases from V and 8 bases from J; junction bases left unmatched: 5. The CDR3 spells CASSLAGGRDEQFF. The DNA of the CDR3 is TGTGCCAGCAGCTTGGCGGGGGGGAGAGATGAGCAGTTCTTC.

This rearrangement joins TRBV24-1 to TRBJ2-6; TRBD2 aligns across 7 bases. Germline V lookup: CDR1 KGHDR, CDR2 SFDVKD. V was clipped by 9 bases and J by 2 bases; unmatched bases: 6. This CDR3 is built from 15 residues. CDR3 in DNA: TGTGCCACCGCCAAGCGGGGAGCTGGGGCCAACGTCCTGACTTTC. Its protein product is CATAKRGAGANVLTF.

The rearrangement links TRBV19 to TRBJ2-1, with D perhaps matching TRBD1 (5 bases). CDR1 is LNHDA, CDR2 SQIVND, per germline (reference sequence). The CDR3 runs to 15 residues. Trimming stripped 3 bases from V and 5 bases from J, with 14 bases between. The CDR3 nucleotides read TGTGCCAGTAGTATTGGCACAGGCGATCACAATGAGCAGTTCTTC. It is translated as CASSIGTGDHNEQFF.

V is TRBV5-1 and J is TRBJ2-3; 9 bases are shared with TRBD2. Germline CDR1 is SGHRS and CDR2 is YFSETQ. V lost 3 bases to trimming and J lost 1 base; unmatched junction nucleotides: 3. This CDR3 spans 15 amino acids. The CDR3 DNA is TGCGCCAGCAGCTCCCGGACTAGCGGCACAGATACGCAGTATTTT. Protein sequence: CASSSRTSGTDTQYF.

The chain has TRBV5-1 and TRBJ2-6, with D perhaps assigned TRBD1 or TRBD2 (8 bases each). The CDR3 spans 19 residues. The germline V gene encodes CDR1 SGHRS and CDR2 YFSETQ. V shed 4 bases and J shed 1 base, with 21 bases lying between them. CDR3 nucleotides: TGCGCCAGCAGCGCGGGAGGACAGGGTTCACGGTCTGGGGCCAACGTCCTGACTTTC. Its translation is CASSAGGQGSRSGANVLTF.

The J gene is TRBJ1-4, the V gene TRBV5-1, with D unclear. CDR3 length equals 15 residues. Germline V gene data show CDR1 as SGHRS and CDR2 as YFSETQ. Trimming stripped 0 bases from V and 7 bases from J, with 13 bases between. The CDR3 reads CASSLDGVGSEKLFF. CDR3 DNA: TGCGCCAGCAGCTTGGATGGGGTGGGAAGTGAAAAACTGTTTTTT.

The chain joins TRBV3-1 (or the pseudogene TRBV3-2) to TRBJ2-3; TRBD1 is a possible D gene (6 bases). The CDR3 runs to 15 residues. Germline values: CDR1 LGHDT, CDR2 YNNKEL (reference sequence). V lost 4 bases and J 8 bases, leaving 19 bases between the germline ends. The chain's CDR3 is CASSRVSTGSSTQYF. CDR3 DNA: TGTGCCAGCAGCCGGGTTTCGACAGGTTCCTCTACGCAGTATTTT.

This rearrangement joins TRBV19 to TRBJ1-2; TRBD1 might be the D (5 bases). The CDR3 extends over 16 amino acids. Trimming shortened V by 5 bases and J by 4 bases, and 20 bases separated the two germline ends. Looked up from germline, CDR1 is LNHDA and CDR2 is SQIVND (reference sequence). CDR3 amino acids: CASSAWSPGRSYGYTF. As DNA, the CDR3 is TGTGCCAGTAGTGCCTGGTCGCCGGGGCGGAGCTATGGCTACACCTTC.

V usage is TRBV4-1 and J usage is TRBJ2-7; no definite D call. The germline V and J ends were trimmed by 2 bases and 5 bases, with 16 bases remaining between them. The CDR3 extends over 15 amino acids. Germline CDR1 MGHRA, CDR2 YSYEKL. The CDR3 DNA is TGCGCCAGCAGCCAACAGCCCCGGAGACCCCACGAGCAGTACTTC. Translation: CASSQQPRRPHEQYF.

V and J are TRBV10-3 and TRBJ1-1; 10 bases line up with TRBD1. V lost 4 bases and J lost 7; bases outside the gene matches: 9. This CDR3 has 15 residues. Germline CDR1 reads ENHRY; CDR2 reads SYGVKD. The CDR3 DNA reads TGTGCCATCAGTGTCTCAGGACAGGGGGGGGTTGAAGCTTTCTTT. Translated, it gives CAISVSGQGGVEAFF.

This chain joins TRBV5-1 and TRBJ2-2; TRBD2 aligns across 8 bases. V gave up 4 bases and J gave up 5 bases; unmatched junction bases: 10. The CDR3 runs 16 residues. Germline-derived CDR1 and CDR2 are SGHRS and YFSETQ. This chain's CDR3 is CASSRGGQLQTGELFF. The CDR3 DNA follows: TGCGCCAGCAGCCGGGGGGGACAACTCCAGACCGGGGAGCTGTTTTTT.

The chain couples TRBV2 to TRBJ1-2; TRBD1 matches at 10 bases. J was trimmed by 10 bases and V by 3 bases; bases with no gene match: 5. The CDR3 contains 13 residues. Germline-derived CDR1 and CDR2 are SNHLY and FYNNEI. CDR3 protein: CASSDQGQGDYTF. The CDR3 nucleotides read TGTGCCAGCAGTGACCAAGGACAGGGGGACTACACCTTC.

The gene calls are TRBV5-4 and TRBJ1-1, with a tentative D call TRBD1 (5 bases). This CDR3 contains 14 residues. The V end was cut by 2 bases, the J end by 11 bases, with 19 bases between. Per the germline V gene, CDR1 is SGHNT and CDR2 is YYREEE (reference sequence). CDR3 in amino acids: CASSLSAQDGLAFF. The CDR3 DNA sequence: TGTGCCAGCAGCTTATCTGCACAGGACGGGTTGGCTTTCTTT. Supplemented by reference TRBV5-4 and TRBJ1-1, the full variable domain reads ETGVTQSPTHLIKTRGQQVTLRCSSQSGHNTVSWYQQALGQGPQFIFQYYREEENGRGNFPPRFSGLQFPNYSSELNVNALELDDSALYLCASSLSAQDGLAFFGQGTRLTVV.

There are a few counts of this clone. The chain carries TRBV24-1 and TRBJ1-6; D is unresolved. CDR3 length: 14 amino acids. Germline V gene sequence: CDR1 KGHDR, CDR2 SFDVKD. V shed 5 bases and J shed 5 bases, with 9 bases lying between them. The CDR3 protein is CATSAANHNSPLHF. CDR3 DNA sequence: TGTGCCACCAGTGCGGCCAACCATAATTCACCCCTCCACTTT.

The chain joins TRBV19 to TRBJ1-2; the D is unclear. Germline CDR1 reads LNHDA; CDR2 reads SQIVND (reference sequence). The CDR3 has 12 residues. With 3 bases removed from V and 8 bases from J, the gap between germline ends came to 10 bases. CDR3 loop: CASSMRIEGYTF. The CDR3 region has the DNA TGTGCCAGTAGTATGCGAATTGAGGGCTACACCTTC.

The V call is TRBV9, the J call TRBJ2-3; TRBD2 might be the D (6 bases). CDR3 length: 13 amino acids. Deletions cut 4 bases from V and 4 bases from J, with 10 bases between. Germline CDR1 reads SGDLS; CDR2 reads YYNGEE. CDR3 region: CASSPREADTQYF. As DNA, the CDR3 is TGTGCCAGCAGCCCCAGGGAGGCAGATACGCAGTATTTT. Using reference TRBV9 and TRBJ2-3 for the parts outside the CDR3, the full variable domain is DSGVTQTPKHLITATGQRVTLRCSPRSGDLSVYWYQQSLDQGLQFLIQYYNGEERAKGNILERFSAQQFPDLHSELNLSSLELGDSALYFCASSPREADTQYFGPGTRLTVL.